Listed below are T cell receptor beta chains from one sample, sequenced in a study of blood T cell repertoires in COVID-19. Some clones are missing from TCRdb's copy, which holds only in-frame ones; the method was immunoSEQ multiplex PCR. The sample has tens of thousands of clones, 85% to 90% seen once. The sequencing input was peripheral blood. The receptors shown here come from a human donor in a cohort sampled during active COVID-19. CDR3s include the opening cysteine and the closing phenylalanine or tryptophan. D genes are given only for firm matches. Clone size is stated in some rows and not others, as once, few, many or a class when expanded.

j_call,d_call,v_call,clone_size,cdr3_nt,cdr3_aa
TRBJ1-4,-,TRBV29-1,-,TGCAGCGCCCTGTCTCGGACTAATGAAAAACTGTTTTTT,CSALSRTNEKLFF
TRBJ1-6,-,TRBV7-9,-,TGTGCCAGCAGCTTAGGAGGAGGCCGGCAGCCACCCCTCCACTTT,CASSLGGGRQPPLHF
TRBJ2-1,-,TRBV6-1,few,TGTGCCAGCAGTGAAGCGTTCAGGGTGGTTTTCCTCCGGAATGAGCAGTTCTTC,CASSEAFRVVFLRNEQFF
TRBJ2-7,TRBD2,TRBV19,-,TGTGCCAGTAGTACCGTCTACTTAGCGGGAGGTACGGGGGAGCAGTACTTC,CASSTVYLAGGTGEQYF
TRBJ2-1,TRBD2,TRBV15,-,TGTGCCACCAGCAGGCCGGGACTAGACTACAATGAGCAGTTCTTC,CATSRPGLDYNEQFF
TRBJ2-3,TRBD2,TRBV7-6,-,TGTGCCAGCAGCTTGTATAGCGGGAGGACAGATACGCAGTATTTT,CASSLYSGRTDTQYF
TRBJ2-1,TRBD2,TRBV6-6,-,TGTGCCAGCATCCAAGCGGGAGGGCCCGGTGAGCAGTTCTTC,CASIQAGGPGEQFF
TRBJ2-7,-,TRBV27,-,TGTGCCAGCAGTCTCGCCTGGGCCTCCTACGAGCAGTACTTC,CASSLAWASYEQYF
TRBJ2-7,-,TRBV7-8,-,TGTGCCAGCAGCTTAATTGCGTCCTACGAGCAGTACTTC,CASSLIASYEQYF
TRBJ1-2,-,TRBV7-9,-,TGTGCCAGCAGCTTAGACCAACAGGGAGTCTATGGCTACACCTTC,CASSLDQQGVYGYTF
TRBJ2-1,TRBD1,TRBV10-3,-,TGTGCCCTTTCCGGGACAGGGGATTACAATGAGCAGTTCTTC,CALSGTGDYNEQFF
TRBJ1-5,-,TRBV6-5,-,TGTGCCAGCAGTCCCTCGTGGGGGGGCAATCAGCCCCAGCATTTT,CASSPSWGGNQPQHF
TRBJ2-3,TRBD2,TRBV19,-,TGTGCCAGTAGTATTGGCGGGAGGACAGATACGCAGTATTTT,CASSIGGRTDTQYF
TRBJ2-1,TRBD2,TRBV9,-,TGTGCCAGCAGCGTAGTGGCTAGCGGGAGGAATGAGCAGTTCTTC,CASSVVASGRNEQFF
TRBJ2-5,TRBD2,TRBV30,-,TGTGCCTGGACACCGGGGACTAGCGTAGAGACCCAGTACTTC,CAWTPGTSVETQYF
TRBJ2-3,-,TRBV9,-,TGTGCCAGCAGCGTAGACCGGGAGGATACGCAGTATTTT,CASSVDREDTQYF
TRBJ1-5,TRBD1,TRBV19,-,TGTGCCAGTAGTACTTACTGGACAGGGGGGACACTAAGCAATCAGCCCCAGCATTTT,CASSTYWTGGTLSNQPQHF
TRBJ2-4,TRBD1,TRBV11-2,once,TGTGCCAGCAGCTTAGGTTCAGGGGGCTCCATTCAGTACTTC,CASSLGSGGSIQYF
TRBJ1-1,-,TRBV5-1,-,TGCGCCAGCAGAGATCGGGGGGGAGCTTTCTTT,CASRDRGGAFF
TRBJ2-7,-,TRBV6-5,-,TGTGCCAGCAGTTACTCGGAGGGGGCTCCCTACGAGCAGTACTTC,CASSYSEGAPYEQYF
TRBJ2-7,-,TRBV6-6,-,TGTGCCAGCAGTTTCTCCCAGGGTGCCTCCTACGAGCAGTACTTC,CASSFSQGASYEQYF
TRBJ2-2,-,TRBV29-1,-,TGCAGCGTTCAGCGCGGGGCCGGGGAGCTGTTTTTT,CSVQRGAGELFF
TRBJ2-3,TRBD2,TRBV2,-,TGTGCCAGCAGTGTTAGCGGGAGGGGCACAGATACGCAGTATTTT,CASSVSGRGTDTQYF
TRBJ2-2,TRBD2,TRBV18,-,TGTGCCAGCTCAACCTCGGGACTAGCGGGTACCGGGGAGCTGTTTTTT,CASSTSGLAGTGELFF
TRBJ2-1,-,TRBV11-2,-,TGTGCCAGCAGCCCCCGGGAAAGGCGGAGGAGTGAGCAGTTCTTC,CASSPRERRRSEQFF
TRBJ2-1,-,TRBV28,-,TGTGCCAGCAGTCCACTGAGCGGGTACCTTAACGATGAGCAGTTCTTC,CASSPLSGYLNDEQFF
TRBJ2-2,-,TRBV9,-,TGTGCCAGCAGCAAACAAACAGGAACCGGGGAGCTGTTTTTT,CASSKQTGTGELFF
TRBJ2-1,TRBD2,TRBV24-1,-,TGTGCCACCAGTGATCCGACTAGCGGCTACAATGAGCAGTTCTTC,CATSDPTSGYNEQFF
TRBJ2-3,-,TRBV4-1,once,TGCGCCAGCAGCCAAGATTATCATGGGGCAGGGAGCACAGATACGCAGTATTTT,CASSQDYHGAGSTDTQYF
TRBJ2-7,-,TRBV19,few,TGTGCCAGTAGGGGTCTAGGAATGACCGAGCAGTACTTC,CASRGLGMTEQYF
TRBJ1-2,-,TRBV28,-,TGTGCCAGCAGTTTAGGCAACTATGGCTACACCTTC,CASSLGNYGYTF
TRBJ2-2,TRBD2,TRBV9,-,TGTGCCAGCAGCGTAGATCCGGGACTAGCGGGAGTCGGGGAGCTGTTTTTT,CASSVDPGLAGVGELFF
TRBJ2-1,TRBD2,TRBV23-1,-,TGCGCCAGCACAGACACAGGTAGCGGGATTTTCGGAGAGCAGTTCTTC,CASTDTGSGIFGEQFF
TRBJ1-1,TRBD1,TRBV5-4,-,TGTGCCAGCAGCTTGGGGTCCAGGGGGACTGAAGCTTTCTTT,CASSLGSRGTEAFF
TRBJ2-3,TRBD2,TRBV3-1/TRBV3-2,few,TGTGCCAGCAGCCGAGAGAAGCGGGATGGGTCCCGGGGATGCACAGATACGCAGTATTTT,CASSREKRDGSRGCTDTQYF
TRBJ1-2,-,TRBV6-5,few,TGTGCCAGCAGGAATGCAGGGCTGAGGCGCTACACCTTC,CASRNAGLRRYTF
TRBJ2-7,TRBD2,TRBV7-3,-,TGTGCCAGCAGCCTGACGGGCAGCGGGGGGGTCGGCGAGCAGTACTTC,CASSLTGSGGVGEQYF
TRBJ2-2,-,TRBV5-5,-,TGTGCCAGCAGCTTGGCCGGGGGGCTGGACGGGGAGCTGTTTTTT,CASSLAGGLDGELFF
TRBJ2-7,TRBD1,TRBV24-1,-,TGTGCCACCAGTACAACCGGGACAGGCTCCTACGAGCAGTACTTC,CATSTTGTGSYEQYF
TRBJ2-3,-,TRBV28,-,TGTGCCAGCCGCCAACTTGATTTGTATTTT,CASRQLDLYF
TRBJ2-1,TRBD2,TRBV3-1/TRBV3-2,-,TGTGCCAGCAGCCGAGGGACTAGCGGGAGAGGGGTTGAGCAGTTCTTC,CASSRGTSGRGVEQFF
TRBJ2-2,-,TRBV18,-,TGTGCCAGCTCACCGCCAGGGAACACCGGGGAGCTGTTTTTT,CASSPPGNTGELFF
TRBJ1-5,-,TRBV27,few,TGTGCCAGCAGTATAAAGAGTAGCAATCAGCCCCAGCATTTT,CASSIKSSNQPQHF
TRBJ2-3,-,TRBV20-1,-,TGCAGCGGGAGCACAGATACGCAGTATTTT,CSGSTDTQYF
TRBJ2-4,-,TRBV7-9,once,TGTGCCAGCAGCTCAATGGAGGTTAGACTAGCCAAAAACATTCAGTACTTC,CASSSMEVRLAKNIQYF
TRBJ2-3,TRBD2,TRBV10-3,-,TGTGCCATCAGTGAGTCGTCAGCGGGAGGGACAGATACGCAGTATTTT,CAISESSAGGTDTQYF
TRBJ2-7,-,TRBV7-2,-,TGTGCCAGCAGCTTAGGGAGGGGCCCCTACGAGCAGTACTTC,CASSLGRGPYEQYF
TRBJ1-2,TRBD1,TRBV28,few,TGTGCCAGCAGTATTGCAGGGGGCGTTGGCTACACCTTC,CASSIAGGVGYTF
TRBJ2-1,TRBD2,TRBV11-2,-,TGTGCCAGCAGCTTAATGAGGGGAGGGAGGGCCTACAATGAGCAGTTCTTC,CASSLMRGGRAYNEQFF
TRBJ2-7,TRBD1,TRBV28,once,TGTGCCAGCAGTTCGACAGGGGCGGCGTACGAGCAGTACTTC,CASSSTGAAYEQYF
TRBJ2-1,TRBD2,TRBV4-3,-,TGCGCCAGCAGCCAAGATAAAAGCGGGAGGGACTACAATGAGCAGTTCTTC,CASSQDKSGRDYNEQFF
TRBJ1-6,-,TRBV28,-,TGTGCCACCCGGACAAGCTCCTATAATTCACCCCTCCACTTT,CATRTSSYNSPLHF
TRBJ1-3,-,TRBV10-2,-,TGCGCCAGCAGTGAGTCATTCGTTGGCGGGGCTGGAAACACCATATATTTT,CASSESFVGGAGNTIYF
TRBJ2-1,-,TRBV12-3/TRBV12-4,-,TGTGCCAGCAGCCTCATCAGGGGTGAGCAGTTCTTC,CASSLIRGEQFF
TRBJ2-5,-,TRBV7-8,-,TGTGCCAGCAGCCGACAACTCCTTCCTTTCCAGACCCAGTACTTC,CASSRQLLPFQTQYF
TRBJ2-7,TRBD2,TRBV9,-,TGTGCCAGCAGCGTTGGACTAGCGGGAGGGCTGTACGAGCAGTACTTC,CASSVGLAGGLYEQYF
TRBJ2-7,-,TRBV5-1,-,TGCGCCAGCAGCTTTAGCAGCTACGAGCAGTACTTC,CASSFSSYEQYF
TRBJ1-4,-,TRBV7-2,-,TGTGCCAGCAGCTTTGGGGGGGTCGATAATGAAAAACTGTTTTTT,CASSFGGVDNEKLFF
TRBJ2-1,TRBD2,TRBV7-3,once,TGTGCCAGCAGCACGGGACTAGCGGTCTACAATGAGCAGTTCTTC,CASSTGLAVYNEQFF